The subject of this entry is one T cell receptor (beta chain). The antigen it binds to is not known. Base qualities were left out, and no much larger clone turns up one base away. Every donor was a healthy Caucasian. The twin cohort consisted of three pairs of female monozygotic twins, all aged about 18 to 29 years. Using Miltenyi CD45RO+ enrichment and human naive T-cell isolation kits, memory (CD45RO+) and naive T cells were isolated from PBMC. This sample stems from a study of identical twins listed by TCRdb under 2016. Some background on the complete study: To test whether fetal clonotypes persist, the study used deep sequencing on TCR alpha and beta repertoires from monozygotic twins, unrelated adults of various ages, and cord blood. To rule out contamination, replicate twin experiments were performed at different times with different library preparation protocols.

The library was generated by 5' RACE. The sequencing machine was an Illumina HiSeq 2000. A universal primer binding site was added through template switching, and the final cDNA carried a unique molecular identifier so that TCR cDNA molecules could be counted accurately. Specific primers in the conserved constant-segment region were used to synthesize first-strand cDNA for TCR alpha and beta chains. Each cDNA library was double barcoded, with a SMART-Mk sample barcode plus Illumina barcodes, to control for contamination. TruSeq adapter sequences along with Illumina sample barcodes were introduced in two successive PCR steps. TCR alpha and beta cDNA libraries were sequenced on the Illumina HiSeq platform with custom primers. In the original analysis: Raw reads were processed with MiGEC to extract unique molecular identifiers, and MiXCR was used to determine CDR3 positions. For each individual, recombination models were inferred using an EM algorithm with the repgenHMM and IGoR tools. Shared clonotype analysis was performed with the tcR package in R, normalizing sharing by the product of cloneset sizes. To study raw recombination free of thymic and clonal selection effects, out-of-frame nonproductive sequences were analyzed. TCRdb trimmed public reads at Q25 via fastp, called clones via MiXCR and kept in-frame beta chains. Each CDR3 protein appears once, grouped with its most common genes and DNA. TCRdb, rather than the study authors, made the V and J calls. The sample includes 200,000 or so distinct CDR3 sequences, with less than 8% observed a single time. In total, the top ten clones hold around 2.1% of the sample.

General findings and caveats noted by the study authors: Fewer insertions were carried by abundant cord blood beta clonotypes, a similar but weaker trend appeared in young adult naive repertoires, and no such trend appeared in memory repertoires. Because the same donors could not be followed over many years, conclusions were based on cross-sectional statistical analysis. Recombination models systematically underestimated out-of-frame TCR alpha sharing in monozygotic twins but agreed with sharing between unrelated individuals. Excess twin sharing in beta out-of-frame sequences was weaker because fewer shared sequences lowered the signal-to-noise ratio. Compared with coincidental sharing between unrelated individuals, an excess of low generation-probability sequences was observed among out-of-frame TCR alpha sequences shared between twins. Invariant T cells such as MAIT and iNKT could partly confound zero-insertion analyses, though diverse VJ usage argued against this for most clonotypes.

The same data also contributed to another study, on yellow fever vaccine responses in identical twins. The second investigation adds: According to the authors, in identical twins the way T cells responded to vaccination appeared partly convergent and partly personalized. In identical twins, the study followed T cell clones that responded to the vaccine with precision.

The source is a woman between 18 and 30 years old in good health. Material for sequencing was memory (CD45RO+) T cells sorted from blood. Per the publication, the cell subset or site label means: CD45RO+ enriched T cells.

Here the CDR3 is given as CASSPPSGSYNEQFF. The DNA sequence is TGTGCCAGCTCACCACCCAGCGGATCCTACAATGAGCAGTTCTTC. The chain was built from TRBV18 and TRBJ2-1; the D segment could be TRBD2, given 5 matching bases. In the germline V gene, CDR1 corresponds to KGHSH and CDR2 to LQKENI. At the junction V is shortened by 0 bases and J by 1 base, with 7 bases in between. Spanning cysteine to phenylalanine, the CDR3 consists of 15 amino acids. CDR3 DNA is the only sequence kept; it has 45 bases, read in frame from the first base.